This T cell receptor (beta chain) was obtained from a study of blood T cell repertoires in COVID-19. From germline, CDR1 is KGHSH and CDR2 LQKENI. After removal of 3 bases from V and 1 base from J, the junction contained 0 bases not matched to a gene. The CDR3 length is 14 residues. The protocol was immunoSEQ multiplex PCR, while the TCRdb copy is restricted to in-frame clones and leaves out a portion. The sample shows about 400,000 clones, 80% to 90% of them seen only once. The TCR originated in a woman aged 45-59 years who had recovered from COVID-19. The material sequenced was PBMCs or T cells enriched from blood (not recorded which). The V call is TRBV18, the J call TRBJ2-3; 8 nucleotides agree with TRBD1. Here the CDR3 reads CASSPGQGTDTQYF. The CDR3 region has the DNA TGTGCCAGCTCACCGGGACAGGGCACAGATACGCAGTATTTT. Supplemented by reference TRBV18 and TRBJ2-3, the full variable domain reads NAGVMQNPRHLVRRRGQEARLRCSPMKGHSHVYWYRQLPEEGLKFMVYLQKENIIDESGMPKERFSAEFPKEGPSILRIQQVVRGDSAAYFCASSPGQGTDTQYFGPGTRLTVL.